Here is one T cell receptor (beta chain) with its context. Its specificity is not known. This sample was included in a study of cytomegalovirus exposure and HLA in healthy donors. Study-level results: Several top significant clusters appeared, in a later analysis, to be linked to common viral pathogens. Prediction of most subjects' HLA-A and HLA-B alleles by TCR beta sequences was reportedly accurate.

The length of the CDR3 is 13 residues. The V gene's germline CDR1 is LGHNA and CDR2 YSLEER. Trimming cost V 4 bases and J 2 bases; bases outside gene matches: 1. PCR primers comprised 60 Vbeta and 13 Jbeta primers. Produced via immunoSEQ multiplex PCR; TCRdb's table is partial and in-frame only. The sample comprises about 95,000 clones, under 90% of which are singletons, and approximately 4% rests with the top ten. The sample was PBMCs. The receptor's source is a woman between 65 and 79 years old in good health and CMV-seropositive. V usage is TRBV4-3 and J usage is TRBJ1-2, with 7 bases that match TRBD1. The chain's CDR3 is CASSPGQNYGYTF. CDR3 DNA: TGCGCCAGCAGCCCGGGACAGAACTATGGCTACACCTTC.